One sample yielded the 32 T cell receptor beta chains listed below, sequenced in a study of T cell responses to AZD1222 COVID-19 vaccine. The data were produced by immunoSEQ multiplex PCR, yet TCRdb's version contains in-frame clones alone and is incomplete. In the table there are about 84,000 clones, 80% to 90% of which are singletons. The sample here was peripheral blood, taken 28 days after the second AZD1222 dose. These receptors all stem from an adult who received the AZD1222 COVID-19 vaccine.

V gene TRBV5-4 combines with J gene TRBJ1-4; the match to TRBD1 covers 8 bases. V was pared by 3 bases and J by 8 bases, with 12 bases of the junction left unmatched. CDR1 and CDR2 (germline): SGHNT, YYREEE (reference sequence). The CDR3 runs 16 residues. The CDR3 region is CASSWKGQGGREKLFF. Here the CDR3 DNA reads TGTGCCAGCAGCTGGAAAGGACAGGGTGGGCGGGAAAAACTGTTTTTT. Using reference TRBV5-4 and TRBJ1-4 for the parts outside the CDR3, the full variable domain is ETGVTQSPTHLIKTRGQQVTLRCSSQSGHNTVSWYQQALGQGPQFIFQYYREEENGRGNFPPRFSGLQFPNYSSELNVNALELDDSALYLCASSWKGQGGREKLFFGSGTQLSVL.

This chain joins TRBV24-1 and TRBJ2-7; D perhaps matches TRBD1 (7 bases). The V gene's germline CDR1 is KGHDR and CDR2 SFDVKD. CDR3 length: 14 amino acids. With 9 bases removed from V and 2 bases from J, the gap between germline ends came to 16 bases. This chain's CDR3 is CATPRGEDTYEQYF. For the CDR3, the DNA is TGTGCCACCCCCAGGGGGGAAGACACCTACGAGCAGTACTTC.

The chain joins TRBV19 to TRBJ2-1, with D perhaps given as TRBD1 or TRBD2 (6 bases each). Trimming shortened V by 4 bases and J by 9 bases, and 16 bases separated the two germline ends. The CDR3 covers 14 residues. The germline V gene encodes CDR1 LNHDA and CDR2 SQIVND (reference sequence). The CDR3 loop reads CASSTGSGGGEQFF. CDR3 sequence (DNA): TGTGCCAGTAGTACCGGCTCTGGAGGGGGTGAGCAGTTCTTC. Variable domain in full (rest from reference TRBV19 and TRBJ2-1): DGGITQSPKYLFRKEGQNVTLSCEQNLNHDAMYWYRQDPGQGLRLIYYSQIVNDFQKGDIAEGYSVSREKKESFPLTVTSAQKNPTAFYLCASSTGSGGGEQFFGPGTRLTVL.

This chain uses TRBV7-3 with TRBJ2-3, with TRBD2 identical over 7 bases. V shed 1 base, J shed 2 bases, and the junction held 3 bases outside the gene matches. This CDR3 is built from 15 residues. The germline CDR1 and CDR2 sequences are SGHTA and FQGTGA. CDR3 sequence (DNA): TGTGCCAGCAGCTTAAGTGGGGACTACACAGATACGCAGTATTTT. This gives the protein CASSLSGDYTDTQYF.

The rearrangement joins TRBV3-1 (or the pseudogene TRBV3-2) to TRBJ2-7; 9 bases match TRBD2. The CDR3 covers 16 residues. CDR1 LGHDT and CDR2 YNNKEL come from the germline V gene (reference sequence). The ends lost 1 base at V and 1 base at J; junction bases unmatched: 5. The CDR3 DNA sequence: TGTGCCAGCAGCCAAGGTAGCGGGGGTCGGTCCTACGAGCAGTACGTC. Residues: CASSQGSGGRSYEQYV.

This clone occurred a few times. This chain uses TRBV18 with TRBJ2-1; tentatively, D is TRBD1 (6 bases). Germline V gene sequence: CDR1 KGHSH, CDR2 LQKENI. V was pared by 4 bases and J by 0 bases, with 10 bases between. The CDR3 runs 15 residues. CDR3 loop: CASSLGTSSYNEQFF. DNA of the CDR3: TGTGCCAGCTCACTCGGGACAAGCTCCTACAATGAGCAGTTCTTC.

Only one count was recorded for this clone. The rearrangement joins TRBV19 to TRBJ2-1; a weak D match, TRBD2 (6 bases). V was clipped by 5 bases and J by 2 bases, with 13 bases between them. This CDR3 is built from 15 residues. Germline lookup yields CDR1 LNHDA and CDR2 SQIVND (reference sequence). CDR3 protein: CASSPRGRTYNEQFF. In DNA, the CDR3 is TGTGCCAGTAGTCCCCGGGGGAGAACCTACAATGAGCAGTTCTTC.

This clone was detected a few times. This chain links TRBV5-1 with TRBJ1-1; the match to TRBD1 covers 8 bases. J was trimmed by 4 bases and V by 5 bases; bases with no gene match: 10. Looked up from germline, CDR1 is SGHRS and CDR2 is YFSETQ. The CDR3 consists of 15 residues. CDR3 nucleotides: TGCGCCAGCAGACGTGAGACAGGGGTCGGCACTGAAGCTTTCTTT. Amino acid sequence: CASRRETGVGTEAFF.

The chain is built from TRBV19 and TRBJ2-3, with D unclear. Trimming removed 4 bases at V and 2 bases at J, with 13 bases between. The CDR3 is 15 amino acids. Germline CDR1 is LNHDA and CDR2 is SQIVND (reference sequence). CDR3: CASSTPATSTDTQYF. The CDR3, as DNA: TGTGCCAGTAGTACCCCCGCGACGTCCACAGATACGCAGTATTTT.

This clone appeared once. The gene calls are TRBV3-1 (or the pseudogene TRBV3-2) and TRBJ1-5; D call uncertain. Trimming shortened V by 4 bases and J by 0 bases, and 16 bases separated the two germline ends. Per the germline V gene, CDR1 is LGHDT and CDR2 is YNNKEL (reference sequence). The CDR3 is 17 amino acids. The CDR3 sequence is CASSLYGQPYSNQPQHF. The CDR3 nucleotides are TGTGCCAGCAGCCTATATGGGCAGCCTTATAGCAATCAGCCCCAGCATTTT.

This sequence joins TRBV6-5 and TRBJ2-2, with D tentatively TRBD1 or TRBD2 (5 bases each). The V end was cut by 6 bases, the J end by 0 bases, with 8 bases between. CDR1 and CDR2 (germline): MNHEY, SVGAGI. This CDR3 spans 14 amino acids. The CDR3 protein is CASRGRSNTGELFF. CDR3 coding DNA: TGTGCCAGCAGGGGACGTTCGAACACCGGGGAGCTGTTTTTT.

This clone was observed a single time. The chain is built from TRBV9 and TRBJ2-3; 8 bases are a match to TRBD2. The CDR3 sequence is 15 residues long. V trimming: 6 bases; J trimming: 5 bases; junction bases outside the gene matches: 11. Looked up from germline, CDR1 is SGDLS and CDR2 is YYNGEE. The CDR3 here is CASNLGGALVDTQYF. The CDR3, as DNA: TGTGCCAGCAATCTCGGGGGGGCTTTGGTAGATACGCAGTATTTT.

The rearrangement uses TRBV7-2 and TRBJ1-5; TRBD1 matches at 7 bases. The CDR3 is made up of 16 amino acids. The germline V gene has CDR1 SGHTA and CDR2 FQGNSA. Losses at the gene ends were 5 bases for V and 3 bases for J; bases not matched to a gene: 10. The CDR3 DNA follows: TGTGCCAGCAGCCCAAGGGGGACAGAAAACAATCAGCCCCAGCATTTT. Its protein product is CASSPRGTENNQPQHF.

CDR3 DNA sequence: TGTGCCAGCAGCTTGGTGGCAGCCAGCAATCAGCCCCAGCATTTT. It is translated as CASSLVAASNQPQHF. The J gene is TRBJ1-5, the V gene TRBV5-6; D is unresolved. CDR1 and CDR2 from the germline V gene are SGHDT and YYEEEE. The CDR3 contains 15 residues. Trimming stripped 0 bases from V and 1 base from J, with 8 bases between.

V and J are TRBV30 and TRBJ1-5; D is uncertain. Germline lookup yields CDR1 GTSNPN and CDR2 SVGIG (reference sequence). Trimming removed 6 bases at V and 3 bases at J, with 9 bases between. The CDR3 is made up of 12 amino acids. The CDR3 here is CACGRVNQPQHF. CDR3 DNA: TGTGCCTGTGGACGGGTCAATCAGCCCCAGCATTTT.

This chain uses TRBV12-3 or TRBV12-4 with TRBJ1-5; the D gene is possibly TRBD1 (6 bases). Trimming stripped 10 bases from V and 5 bases from J, with 12 bases between. The CDR3 consists of 12 residues. DNA for the CDR3: TGTGCCACCTCAGGGGCCCATCAGCCCCAGCATTTT. Protein: CATSGAHQPQHF.

The V call is TRBV7-9, the J call TRBJ1-5; D unresolved. The CDR3 length is 13 residues. Per germline, CDR1 SEHNR and CDR2 FQNEAQ (reference sequence). With 0 bases removed from V and 7 bases from J, the gap between germline ends came to 7 bases. The DNA of the CDR3 is TGTGCCAGCAGCTTAGCGGCGGGGCAGCCCCAGCATTTT. Its translation: CASSLAAGQPQHF.

The chain carries TRBV28 and TRBJ2-7; 8 nucleotides align to TRBD1. The germline V gene encodes CDR1 MDHEN and CDR2 SYDVKM. This CDR3 spans 15 amino acids. Trimming at V came to 2 bases and at J to 6 bases, leaving 9 bases not matched to a gene. CDR3 protein: CASSLGQGALGEQYV. The CDR3 region has the DNA TGTGCCAGCAGTTTAGGGCAGGGGGCTCTTGGCGAGCAGTACGTC.

The chain couples TRBV28 to TRBJ1-5; tentative D call: TRBD1 (6 bases). This CDR3 spans 16 amino acids. The germline V and J ends were trimmed by 3 bases and 3 bases, with 15 bases remaining between them. The germline CDR1 and CDR2 sequences are MDHEN and SYDVKM. Here the CDR3 reads CASSLWGASSNQPQHF. CDR3 DNA: TGTGCCAGCAGTTTGTGGGGGGCGTCTTCCAATCAGCCCCAGCATTTT.

The rearrangement uses TRBV9 and TRBJ2-7, with TRBD1 matching over 8 bases. In germline, CDR1 is SGDLS, CDR2 YYNGEE. The CDR3 has 14 residues. The V gene end was trimmed by 0 bases and the J gene end by 9 bases; junction bases not matched to a gene: 8. CDR3 region: CASSVESAGGRQYF. In DNA, the CDR3 is TGTGCCAGCAGCGTAGAGTCGGCAGGGGGCAGGCAGTACTTC.

The rearrangement joins TRBV11-3 to TRBJ1-4; D is perhaps TRBD1 (5 bases). The CDR3 is 17 residues long. The V end was cut by 1 base, the J end by 8 bases, with 20 bases between. Germline V gives CDR1 SGHNT, CDR2 YENEEA. DNA of the CDR3: TGTGCCAGCAGCTTAGCTGGTACCGGGGGAGGGGACGAAAAACTGTTTTTT. Its protein product is CASSLAGTGGGDEKLFF. The full variable domain, completed using reference TRBV11-3 and TRBJ1-4, is EAGVVQSPRYKIIEKKQPVAFWCNPISGHNTLYWYLQNLGQGPELLIRYENEEAVDDSQLPKDRFSAERLKGVDSTLKIQPAELGDSAVYLCASSLAGTGGGDEKLFFGSGTQLSVL.

The chain carries TRBV7-9 and TRBJ1-5; TRBD1 might be the D (5 bases). Trimming left V 5 bases short and J 2 bases short, with 16 bases between. This CDR3 has 16 residues. CDR1 is SEHNR, CDR2 FQNEAQ, per germline (reference sequence). The CDR3 DNA follows: TGTGCCAGCAGCCCAGGGTCGGGTATCGGCAATCAGCCCCAGCATTTT. The encoded protein is CASSPGSGIGNQPQHF.

J is TRBJ1-1 and V is TRBV3-1 (or the pseudogene TRBV3-2); possibly TRBD1 for D (5 bases). V was shortened by 1 base and J by 5 bases, with 11 bases between the two germline ends. There are 14 residues in the CDR3. Germline V gene data show CDR1 as LGHDT and CDR2 as YNNKEL (reference sequence). This CDR3 is CASSQVEGETEAFF. The CDR3 DNA sequence: TGTGCCAGCAGCCAAGTGGAAGGGGAAACTGAAGCTTTCTTT.

The chain links TRBV18 to TRBJ2-7; 8 bases agree with TRBD1. V shed 3 bases, J shed 9 bases, and the junction held 13 bases outside the gene matches. CDR1 KGHSH and CDR2 LQKENI come from the germline V gene. The CDR3 is 15 amino acids. The CDR3 bases are TGTGCCAGCTCACCGGACAGGGACGGTAATATCGGGCAGTACGTC. Its translation: CASSPDRDGNIGQYV.

The gene calls are TRBV19 and TRBJ1-5; a possible D gene is TRBD1 (6 bases). From germline, CDR1 is LNHDA and CDR2 SQIVND (reference sequence). V was cut by 2 bases and J by 2 bases, with 16 bases left in between. The CDR3 length is 17 residues. In DNA form, the CDR3 reads TGTGCCAGTAGTATAATGCCCGCAGGGGTTGGCAATCAGCCCCAGCATTTT. Protein sequence: CASSIMPAGVGNQPQHF.

The V and J genes are TRBV28 and TRBJ1-1, with 7 positions matching TRBD1. This CDR3 is 17 amino acids long. V lost 7 bases, J lost 2 bases, and 16 bases stayed unmatched. Germline CDR1 MDHEN, CDR2 SYDVKM. As DNA, the CDR3 is TGTGCCAGCAACCGGAGGGGGCGAGTGTGGAGAAACACTGAAGCTTTCTTT. It yields the protein CASNRRGRVWRNTEAFF. Variable domain in full (rest from reference TRBV28 and TRBJ1-1): DVKVTQSSRYLVKRTGEKVFLECVQDMDHENMFWYRQDPGLGLRLIYFSYDVKMKEKGDIPEGYSVSREKKERFSLILESASTNQTSMYLCASNRRGRVWRNTEAFFGQGTRLTVV.

The rearrangement uses TRBV19 and TRBJ2-1; TRBD2 matches at 8 bases. This CDR3 comprises 16 residues. V lost 7 bases to trimming and J lost 4 bases; unmatched junction nucleotides: 12. The germline gives CDR1 LNHDA, CDR2 SQIVND (reference sequence). The CDR3 DNA is TGTGCCAGTAAGGAGTGGGTGGCTAGCGGGTACAATGAGCAGTTCTTC. It is translated as CASKEWVASGYNEQFF.

This clone is a singleton in its sample. The chain links TRBV13 to TRBJ2-7; 14 bases map to TRBD2. Trimming at V came to 5 bases and at J to 2 bases, leaving 5 bases not matched to a gene. Germline CDR1 is PRHDT and CDR2 is FYEKMQ (reference sequence). The CDR3 is 16 amino acids. DNA for the CDR3: TGTGCCAGCAGCGCCAGGACTAGCGGGGGGCCCTACGAGCAGTACGTC. This encodes CASSARTSGGPYEQYV.

CDR3 nucleotide sequence: TGTGCCAGCAGCGTAAGCCATAGCACAGATACGCAGTATTTT. This sequence encodes CASSVSHSTDTQYF. The rearrangement links TRBV9 to TRBJ2-3; D gene uncertain. Germline CDR1 and CDR2: SGDLS and YYNGEE. The CDR3 totals 14 residues. Trimming cost V 1 base and J 0 bases, with 6 bases left between them.

The chain recombines TRBV6-6 with TRBJ2-5; 11 bases are shared with TRBD2. This CDR3 is built from 14 residues. Unmatched junction bases numbered 5, after V lost 6 bases and J lost 5 bases. CDR1 MNHNY and CDR2 SVGAGI come from the germline V gene (reference sequence). This CDR3 is CASSLAGGGETQYF. DNA for the CDR3: TGTGCCAGCAGCCTAGCGGGGGGCGGGGAGACCCAGTACTTC.

J is TRBJ2-3 and V is TRBV4-3; 8 nucleotides agree with TRBD2. CDR1 is LGHNA and CDR2 is YSLEER in the germline V gene. The V segment lost 5 bases and the J segment 3 bases; nucleotides outside the gene matches: 7. The CDR3 extends over 15 amino acids. In DNA, the CDR3 is TGCGCCAGCAGCATCGGTAGCGGGATAACAGATACGCAGTATTTT. As protein: CASSIGSGITDTQYF.

This clone came up a few times. V is TRBV24-1 and J is TRBJ1-3; D is perhaps TRBD1 (5 bases). The germline V and J ends were trimmed by 2 bases and 7 bases, with 14 bases remaining between them. In germline, CDR1 is KGHDR, CDR2 SFDVKD. This CDR3 has 15 residues. The CDR3 here is CATSDSSGTTNTIYF. CDR3 coding DNA: TGTGCCACCAGTGATTCATCCGGGACGACGAACACCATATATTTT.